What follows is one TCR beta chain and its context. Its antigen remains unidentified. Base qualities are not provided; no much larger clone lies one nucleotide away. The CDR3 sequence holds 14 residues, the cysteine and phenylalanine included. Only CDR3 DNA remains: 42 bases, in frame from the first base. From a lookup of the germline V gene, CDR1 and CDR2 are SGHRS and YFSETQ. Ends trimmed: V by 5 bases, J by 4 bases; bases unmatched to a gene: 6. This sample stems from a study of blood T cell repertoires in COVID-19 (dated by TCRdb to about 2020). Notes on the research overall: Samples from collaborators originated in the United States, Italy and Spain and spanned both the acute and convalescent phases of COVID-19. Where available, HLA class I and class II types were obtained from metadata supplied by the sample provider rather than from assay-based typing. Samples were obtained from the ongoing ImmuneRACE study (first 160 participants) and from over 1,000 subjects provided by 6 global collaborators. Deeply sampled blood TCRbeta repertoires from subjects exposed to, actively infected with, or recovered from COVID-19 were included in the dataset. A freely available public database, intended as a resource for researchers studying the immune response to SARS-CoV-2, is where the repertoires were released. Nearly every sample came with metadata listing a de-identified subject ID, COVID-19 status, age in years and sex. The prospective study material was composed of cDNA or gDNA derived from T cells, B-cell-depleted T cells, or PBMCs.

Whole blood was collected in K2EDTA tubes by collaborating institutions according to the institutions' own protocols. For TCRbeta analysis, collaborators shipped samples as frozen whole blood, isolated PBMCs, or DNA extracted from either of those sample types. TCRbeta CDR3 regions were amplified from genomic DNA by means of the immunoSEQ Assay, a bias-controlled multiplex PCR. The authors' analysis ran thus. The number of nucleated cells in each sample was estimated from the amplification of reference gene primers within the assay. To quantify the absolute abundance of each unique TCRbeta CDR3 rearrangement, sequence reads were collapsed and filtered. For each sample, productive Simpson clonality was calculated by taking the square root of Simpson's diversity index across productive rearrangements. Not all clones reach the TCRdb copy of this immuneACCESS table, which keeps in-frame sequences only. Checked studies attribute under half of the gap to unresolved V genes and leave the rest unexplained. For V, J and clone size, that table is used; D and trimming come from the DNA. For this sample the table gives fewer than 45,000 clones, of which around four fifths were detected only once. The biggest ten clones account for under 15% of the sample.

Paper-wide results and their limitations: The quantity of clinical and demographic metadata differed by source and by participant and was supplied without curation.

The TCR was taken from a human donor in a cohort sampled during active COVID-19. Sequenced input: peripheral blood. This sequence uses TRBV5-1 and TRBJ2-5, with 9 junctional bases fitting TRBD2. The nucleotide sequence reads TGCGCCAGCAGAGGCCTAGCGGGGACAGAGACCCAGTACTTC. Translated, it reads CASRGLAGTETQYF.